The 28 T cell receptor beta chains presented below share a single source sample, sequenced in a study of long-term antiretroviral therapy in people with HIV. Sequencing relied on immunoSEQ assay v3.0, run at survey level. Here immunoSEQ multiplex PCR was the method, and the copy in TCRdb shows in-frame clones only, minus some. Among approximately 27,000 clones, roughly 90% were seen once, and the ten largest hold about 4.4%. This sample comprised unsorted PBMCs, obtained 3.1 years after starting antiretroviral therapy. These receptors were obtained from a man between 18 and 35 years old with HIV.

The chain recombines TRBV11-1 with TRBJ2-5; possibly TRBD2 for D (7 bases). CDR3 length: 15 residues. Germline CDR1 and CDR2: SGHAT and FQDESV (reference sequence). V was trimmed by 1 base and J by 7 bases, leaving 16 bases between them. CDR3 nucleotide sequence: TGTGCCAGCAGCTTAGGGGGGGGCTTCGTATCGACCCAGTACTTC. Protein sequence: CASSLGGGFVSTQYF.

V and J are TRBV7-2 and TRBJ2-1; D is perhaps TRBD2 (6 bases). V shed 2 bases and J shed 10 bases, with 12 bases lying between them. The CDR3 has 13 amino acids. Germline-derived CDR1 and CDR2 are SGHTA and FQGNSA. The CDR3 DNA reads TGTGCCAGCAGCTTACGACTAGAAGGGGAGCAGTTCTTC. Translated, it gives CASSLRLEGEQFF.

The J gene is TRBJ2-7, the V gene TRBV19; the D is unclear. The CDR3 loop spans 14 amino acids. Deletions cut 5 bases from V and 3 bases from J, with 14 bases between. Germline CDR1 LNHDA, CDR2 SQIVND (reference sequence). The CDR3 nucleotides read TGTGCCAGTAGTTCGGTTGGAACAATCTACGAGCAGTACTTC. Translating it yields CASSSVGTIYEQYF. The entire variable domain, with the rest obtained from reference TRBV19 and TRBJ2-7, is as follows: DGGITQSPKYLFRKEGQNVTLSCEQNLNHDAMYWYRQDPGQGLRLIYYSQIVNDFQKGDIAEGYSVSREKKESFPLTVTSAQKNPTAFYLCASSSVGTIYEQYFGPGTRLTVT.

The chain uses TRBV4-1 and TRBJ1-4, with a possible D match to TRBD1 (6 bases). Germline loops: CDR1 MGHRA, CDR2 YSYEKL. V dropped 0 bases and J dropped 7 bases, with 12 bases sitting between them. This CDR3 is built from 15 residues. DNA of the CDR3: TGCGCCAGCAGCCAAGATACAGGAGGGGGTGAAAAACTGTTTTTT. This sequence encodes CASSQDTGGGEKLFF.

CDR3 residues: CASSSGQGDTEAFF. CDR3 DNA sequence: TGTGCCAGCAGCTCCGGACAGGGGGACACTGAAGCTTTCTTT. The rearrangement joins TRBV7-9 to TRBJ1-1; TRBD1 agrees at 10 bases. Germline values: CDR1 SEHNR, CDR2 FQNEAQ (reference sequence). The CDR3 has 14 amino acids. Losses at the gene ends were 4 bases for V and 3 bases for J; bases not matched to a gene: 2.

The chain carries TRBV9 and TRBJ1-3; D gene unclear. Trimming removed 0 bases at V and 2 bases at J, with 12 bases between. Per germline, CDR1 SGDLS and CDR2 YYNGEE. The CDR3 is 16 amino acids. The DNA for the CDR3 is TGTGCCAGCAGCGTAGACAGTTGGACTCCTGGAAACACCATATATTTT. Protein product: CASSVDSWTPGNTIYF. The full variable domain, with the rest looked up from reference TRBV9 and TRBJ1-3, is DSGVTQTPKHLITATGQRVTLRCSPRSGDLSVYWYQQSLDQGLQFLIQYYNGEERAKGNILERFSAQQFPDLHSELNLSSLELGDSALYFCASSVDSWTPGNTIYFGEGSWLTVV.

The J gene is TRBJ2-7, the V gene TRBV4-1; no definite D call. Germline values: CDR1 MGHRA, CDR2 YSYEKL. This CDR3 is built from 15 residues. V was clipped by 1 base and J by 0 bases, with 10 bases between them. The chain's CDR3 is CASSQAVVSSYEQYF. CDR3 in DNA: TGCGCCAGCAGCCAAGCAGTGGTGAGCTCCTACGAGCAGTACTTC.

The rearrangement joins TRBV10-3 to TRBJ1-4; D unclear. Germline assignment: CDR1 ENHRY and CDR2 SYGVKD. This CDR3 has 15 residues. V lost 3 bases and J 8 bases, leaving 16 bases between the germline ends. The CDR3 here is CAISEGLNVGEKLFF. The CDR3 nucleotides read TGTGCCATCAGTGAAGGGTTGAACGTCGGAGAAAAACTGTTTTTT.

The genes are TRBV20-1 and TRBJ2-5; D is unclear. The CDR3 sequence is 10 residues long. V lost 6 bases, J lost 5 bases, and 7 bases lay in between. The germline V gene encodes CDR1 DFQATT and CDR2 SNEGSKA (reference sequence). The CDR3 here is CSAEAETQYF. CDR3 DNA: TGCAGTGCCGAGGCGGAGACCCAGTACTTC.

The CDR3, as DNA: TGCAGCGCACTGGGACAGAACGCTCCTGGGGACACTGAAGCTTTCTTT. Its translation is CSALGQNAPGDTEAFF. The J gene is TRBJ1-1, the V gene TRBV29-1; 7 nucleotides match TRBD1. The CDR3 runs to 16 residues. From germline, CDR1 is SQVTM and CDR2 ANQGSEA. V shed 7 bases and J 3 bases; nucleotides not matched to a gene: 17.

This clone occurred a few times. The CDR3 DNA is TGCGCCAGCAGCCACGGGCCGGAAAGGAATGGCTACACCTTC. Translated, it gives CASSHGPERNGYTF. This rearrangement joins TRBV4-1 to TRBJ1-2; no clear D gene. CDR3 length: 14 amino acids. In germline, CDR1 is MGHRA, CDR2 YSYEKL. Deletions cut 3 bases from V and 6 bases from J, with 14 bases between.

The rearrangement joins TRBV19 to TRBJ2-1; TRBD2 matches at 7 bases. This CDR3 has 14 amino acids. Germline loops: CDR1 LNHDA, CDR2 SQIVND (reference sequence). Trimming removed 5 bases from V and 2 bases from J; junction bases left unmatched: 3. CDR3 nucleotide sequence: TGTGCCAGTAGTCAACTAGCGACCTACAATGAGCAGTTCTTC. Protein sequence: CASSQLATYNEQFF.

The chain combines TRBV4-1 with TRBJ2-1; 11 nucleotides align to TRBD2. This CDR3 comprises 16 residues. J lost 7 bases, V lost 1 base, and 6 bases had no gene match. Germline-derived CDR1 and CDR2 are MGHRA and YSYEKL. Written as DNA, the CDR3 is TGCGCCAGCAGCCAAGTTCTTAGCGGGGGGGCGAATGAGCAGTTCTTC. Its protein is CASSQVLSGGANEQFF.

V is TRBV10-3 and J is TRBJ2-7, with D maybe TRBD2 (5 bases). V was cut by 3 bases and J by 0 bases, with 18 bases left in between. Germline CDR1 reads ENHRY; CDR2 reads SYGVKD. CDR3 length equals 17 residues. CDR3: CAISELVGRAVSYEQYF. The CDR3 DNA reads TGTGCCATCAGTGAACTCGTAGGGCGGGCCGTCTCCTACGAGCAGTACTTC.

This chain joins TRBV4-3 and TRBJ2-7; 9 bases are a match to TRBD1. V shed 4 bases, J shed 4 bases, and the junction held 5 bases outside the gene matches. This CDR3 is 14 amino acids long. Germline V gives CDR1 LGHNA, CDR2 YSLEER. The CDR3: CASSPGQGKYEQYF. In DNA form, the CDR3 reads TGCGCCAGCAGCCCCGGACAGGGGAAGTACGAGCAGTACTTC.

V and J are TRBV28 and TRBJ1-5; maybe TRBD1 (5 bases). The germline V and J ends were trimmed by 5 bases and 4 bases, with 15 bases remaining between them. The CDR3 loop spans 15 amino acids. Germline values: CDR1 MDHEN, CDR2 SYDVKM. CDR3 nucleotide sequence: TGTGCCAGCAGTCCGACGTACCAGGGAAATCAGCCCCAGCATTTT. It translates to CASSPTYQGNQPQHF.

This clone was detected only a few times. CDR3 amino acids: CASMSWGGYTF. CDR3 in DNA: TGTGCCAGTATGAGTTGGGGAGGCTACACCTTC. This chain connects TRBV19 to TRBJ1-2; D unresolved. CDR3 size: 11 residues. Germline V CDR1 and CDR2: LNHDA, SQIVND (reference sequence). Trimming pared 7 bases from V and 8 bases from J, leaving 11 bases between. The entire variable domain, with the rest obtained from reference TRBV19 and TRBJ1-2, is as follows: DGGITQSPKYLFRKEGQNVTLSCEQNLNHDAMYWYRQDPGQGLRLIYYSQIVNDFQKGDIAEGYSVSREKKESFPLTVTSAQKNPTAFYLCASMSWGGYTFGSGTRLTVV.

The chain couples TRBV7-2 to TRBJ2-3; 7 bases map to TRBD2. Germline V gene data show CDR1 as SGHTA and CDR2 as FQGNSA. This CDR3 spans 15 amino acids. With V trimmed by 6 bases and J by 5 bases, 11 bases remained unmatched. In nucleotides, the CDR3 is TGTGCCAGCAGTCCGAGAGCGGGGAAGGTAGATACGCAGTATTTT. This gives the protein CASSPRAGKVDTQYF.

The J gene is TRBJ2-1, the V gene TRBV28; 11 nucleotides match TRBD2. Germline V gene data show CDR1 as MDHEN and CDR2 as SYDVKM. This CDR3 is built from 15 residues. V was pared by 7 bases and J by 9 bases, with 11 bases of the junction left unmatched. The DNA for the CDR3 is TGTGCCAGCACCCTTCTAGCGGGAGGAGTGGGTGAGCAGTTCTTC. Protein sequence: CASTLLAGGVGEQFF.

The count of this clone is one. The J gene is TRBJ1-5, the V gene TRBV7-9; TRBD1 is a possible D gene (6 bases). V was cut by 4 bases and J by 7 bases, with 20 bases left in between. CDR3 length equals 16 residues. The germline V gene encodes CDR1 SEHNR and CDR2 FQNEAQ (reference sequence). The CDR3 DNA follows: TGTGCCAGCAGCTCCTGGAAAGGGGGGGTCATGCAGCCCCAGCATTTT. Translating gives CASSSWKGGVMQPQHF.

The chain joins TRBV11-1 to TRBJ2-5; the D gene is possibly TRBD1 (5 bases). Germline CDR1 is SGHAT and CDR2 is FQDESV (reference sequence). This CDR3 has 13 residues. The V and J ends lost 0 bases and 8 bases respectively, with 10 bases between them. The CDR3 is CASSLAGDRTQYF. The CDR3 DNA follows: TGTGCCAGCAGCTTAGCAGGGGATCGAACCCAGTACTTC.

This clone turned up a few times. The rearrangement uses TRBV1 and TRBJ1-5. TRBV1 is listed as a pseudogene. The CDR3 is 15 amino acids. The CDR3 DNA follows: TGCACCAGCGCAAAGGGTAGGGTAAGCAATCAGCCCCAGCATTTT. Encoded protein: CTSAKGRVSNQPQHF.

The J gene is TRBJ2-3, the V gene TRBV2, with 7 bases fitting TRBD2. CDR1 and CDR2 (germline): SNHLY, FYNNEI. The length of the CDR3 is 16 residues. Trimming at V came to 8 bases and at J to 0 bases, leaving 11 bases not matched to a gene. CDR3 DNA sequence: TGTGCCAGCTCCCCGGCGGGGGATCCTAGCACAGATACGCAGTATTTT. Amino acids: CASSPAGDPSTDTQYF.

This clone was seen only once. The chain uses TRBV19 and TRBJ2-7; 10 positions agree with TRBD2. CDR3 length equals 18 residues. Trimming at V came to 6 bases and at J to 3 bases, leaving 17 bases not matched to a gene. Germline CDR1 is LNHDA and CDR2 is SQIVND (reference sequence). The CDR3 nucleotides read TGTGCCAGTAGCCCCAGTCCTAGCGGGAGTTCTTTTGGCTACGAGCAGTACTTC. This gives the protein CASSPSPSGSSFGYEQYF.

This clone was counted between two and nine times. The chain recombines TRBV6-5 with TRBJ1-4; 9 positions agree with TRBD1. The V gene end was trimmed by 2 bases and the J gene end by 8 bases; junction bases not matched to a gene: 9. Germline CDR1 MNHEY, CDR2 SVGAGI. The CDR3 has 16 residues. This CDR3 reads CASSYDKDRGGEKLFF. For the CDR3, the DNA is TGTGCCAGCAGTTACGATAAGGACAGGGGCGGAGAAAAACTGTTTTTT.

Only one count was recorded for this clone. The rearrangement links TRBV4-3 to TRBJ2-6; D is unresolved. Germline assignment: CDR1 LGHNA and CDR2 YSLEER. CDR3 length: 15 amino acids. V was shortened by 8 bases and J by 0 bases, with 11 bases between the two germline ends. The CDR3 DNA follows: TGCGCCAGCGCTCTGGGCCTCTCTGGGGCCAACGTCCTGACTTTC. The encoded protein is CASALGLSGANVLTF.

The chain joins TRBV2 to TRBJ1-6; a weak D match, TRBD1 (5 bases). Germline CDR1 reads SNHLY; CDR2 reads FYNNEI. V was cut by 6 bases and J by 3 bases, with 6 bases left in between. This CDR3 has 13 amino acids. The CDR3 reads CASRGRYNSPLHF. The DNA for the CDR3 is TGTGCCAGCAGGGGACGCTATAATTCACCCCTCCACTTT.

The rearrangement links TRBV6-6 to TRBJ2-3; 15 positions match TRBD2. The V gene's germline CDR1 is MNHNY and CDR2 SVGAGI (reference sequence). There are 13 residues in the CDR3. The junction had 0 bases not matched to a gene; V was cut back by 8 bases and J by 6 bases. The CDR3 nucleotides read TGTGCCAGCGGACTAGCGGGGGGGGATACGCAGTATTTT. Protein: CASGLAGGDTQYF.